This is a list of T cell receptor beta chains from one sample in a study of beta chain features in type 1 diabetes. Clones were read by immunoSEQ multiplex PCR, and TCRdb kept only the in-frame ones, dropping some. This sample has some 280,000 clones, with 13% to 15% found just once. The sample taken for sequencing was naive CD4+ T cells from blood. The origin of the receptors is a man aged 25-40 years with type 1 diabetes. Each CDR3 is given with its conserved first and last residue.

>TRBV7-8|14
CASSSERVGETQYF
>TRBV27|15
CASSLAGQVSYEQYF
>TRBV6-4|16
CASSDSSRFGYNEQFF
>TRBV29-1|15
CSAYQGQGLSGEQFF
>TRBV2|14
CASGVGQLSGELFF
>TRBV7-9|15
CASSFPGQGDTEAFF
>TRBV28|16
CASTRLSPGSYNEQFF
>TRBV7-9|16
CASSPPGTGSSYEQYF
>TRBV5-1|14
CASSRQREAYEQYF
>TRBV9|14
CASSPTPRADTQYF
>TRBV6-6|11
CASSPRDTQYF
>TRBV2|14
CASSEGQESYEQYF
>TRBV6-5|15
CASSYWQGLNTEAFF
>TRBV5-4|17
CASSSDPGGFGKNIQYF
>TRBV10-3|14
CAIRERERSYEQYF
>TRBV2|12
CASSVKLDTQYF
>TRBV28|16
CASSLVPGQGPHEQYF
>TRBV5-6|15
CASSLLGQGGDEQYF
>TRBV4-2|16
CASSQTGTSDVREQFF
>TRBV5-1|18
CASSPTPSGKRGGNEQFF
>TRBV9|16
CASSSAGISGRETQYF
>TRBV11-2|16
CASSLVLAGFSGELFF
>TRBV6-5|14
CASRSGRSYNEQFF
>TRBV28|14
CASSLVSGAWEQYF
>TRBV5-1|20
CASSLGRGLPTTPFEYTQYF
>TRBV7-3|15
CASSPTAGSRETQYF
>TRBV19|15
CASSTSGLAPNEQFF
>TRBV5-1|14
CASSSRDRVYEQFF
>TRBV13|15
CASSLGARENQPQHF
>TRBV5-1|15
CASSLDLGPYNEQFF
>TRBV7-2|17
CASSPRVGQGLLNTQYF
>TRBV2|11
CASRANTEAFF
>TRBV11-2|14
CASSRAGEDYGYTF
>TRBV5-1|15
CASTELGGSPHEQYF
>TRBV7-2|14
CASSRTPFQETQYF
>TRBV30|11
CAGGQNYGYTF
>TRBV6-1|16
CASSGEQGRGSGEQFF
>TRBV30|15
CAWNRDRVYLYEQYF
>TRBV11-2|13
CASSSDTYQPQHF
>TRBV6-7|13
CASSYSIRNEQYF
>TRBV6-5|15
CASSYDGHSNYGYTF
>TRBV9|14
CASSREWKGDTQYF
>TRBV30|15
CAWNPPGGGNQPQHF
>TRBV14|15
CASSHRTRRVNEQFF
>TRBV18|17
CASSPFDPGQGKETQYF
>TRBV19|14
CASSSGRENTEAFF